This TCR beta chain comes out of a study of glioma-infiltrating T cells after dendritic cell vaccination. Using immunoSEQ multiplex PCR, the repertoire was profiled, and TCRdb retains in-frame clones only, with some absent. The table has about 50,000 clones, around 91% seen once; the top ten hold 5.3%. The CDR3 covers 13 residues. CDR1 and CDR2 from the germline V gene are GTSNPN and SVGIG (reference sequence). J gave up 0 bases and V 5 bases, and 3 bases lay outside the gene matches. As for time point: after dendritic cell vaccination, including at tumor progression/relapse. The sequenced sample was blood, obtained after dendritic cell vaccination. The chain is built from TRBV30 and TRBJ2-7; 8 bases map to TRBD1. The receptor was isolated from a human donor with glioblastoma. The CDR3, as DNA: TGTGCCTGGGGGGACAGGAGCTCCTACGAGCAGTACTTC. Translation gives CAWGDRSSYEQYF.